This section outlines one T cell receptor beta chain sequence together with its context. This sample was taken from a study of blood T cell repertoires in COVID-19. TCRdb keeps only in-frame clones here, not all; method: immunoSEQ multiplex PCR. The data show about 130,000 clones, 70% to 80% seen once. The CDR3 covers 18 residues. The source material was peripheral blood. This chain connects TRBV21-1 to TRBJ2-7; the D call of TRBD1 is as the table states it, not checked on the DNA. TRBV21-1 is an annotated pseudogene. This sequence originates from a woman in her seventies with COVID-19, enrolled during active disease. CDR3 sequence reads: CASSKVQDRAPVAYEQYF. In DNA, the CDR3 is TGTGCCAGCAGCAAAGTTCAGGACAGGGCCCCGGTGGCCTACGAGCAGTACTTC.